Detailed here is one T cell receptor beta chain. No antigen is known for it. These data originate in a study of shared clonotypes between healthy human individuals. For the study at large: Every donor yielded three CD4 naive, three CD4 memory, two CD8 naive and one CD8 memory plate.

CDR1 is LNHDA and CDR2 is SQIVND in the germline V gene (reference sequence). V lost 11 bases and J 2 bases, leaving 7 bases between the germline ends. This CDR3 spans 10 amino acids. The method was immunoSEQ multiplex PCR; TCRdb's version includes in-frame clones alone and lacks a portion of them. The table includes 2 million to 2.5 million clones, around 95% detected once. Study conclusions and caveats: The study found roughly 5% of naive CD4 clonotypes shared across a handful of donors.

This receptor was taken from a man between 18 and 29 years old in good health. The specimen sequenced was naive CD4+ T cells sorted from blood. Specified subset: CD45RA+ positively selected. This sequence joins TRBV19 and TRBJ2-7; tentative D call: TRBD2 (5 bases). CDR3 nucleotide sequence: TGTGCCGTGGGAGCCTACGAGCAGTACTTC. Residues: CAVGAYEQYF.